The present entry profiles one T cell receptor (beta chain) with its context. The target antigen is unknown. The data were taken from a study of T cell responses to AZD1222 COVID-19 vaccine. Notes on the study in general: Epitopes outside B.1.351 and B.1.1.7 mutated regions reportedly drew nearly half of spike TCRs. In a largely white British group with more females than males, clonal diversity was possibly underestimated.

V lost 1 base to trimming and J lost 5 bases, with 17 bases between them. The CDR3 contains 16 residues. Germline values: CDR1 KGHSH, CDR2 LQKENI. Some second doses came at about 4 weeks and others at about 12 weeks; these were pooled. Method: immunoSEQ multiplex PCR; TCRdb's copy keeps in-frame clones and lacks some. The sample holds approximately 91,000 clones, 80% to 95% seen once. The TCR was taken from an adult who received the AZD1222 COVID-19 vaccine. The rearrangement links TRBV18 to TRBJ2-5, with D unresolved. This sample comprised peripheral blood, obtained 28 days after the second AZD1222 dose. CDR3 sequence: CASSPRWCQGRETQYF. In DNA, the CDR3 is TGTGCCAGCTCACCACGATGGTGTCAAGGTAGGGAGACCCAGTACTTC. Using reference TRBV18 and TRBJ2-5 for the parts outside the CDR3, the full variable domain is NAGVMQNPRHLVRRRGQEARLRCSPMKGHSHVYWYRQLPEEGLKFMVYLQKENIIDESGMPKERFSAEFPKEGPSILRIQQVVRGDSAAYFCASSPRWCQGRETQYFGPGTRLLVL.